The 30 T cell receptor beta chains presented below share a single source sample, sequenced in a study of PD-L1 blockade in urothelial cancer. Measured with immunoSEQ multiplex PCR; TCRdb has only the in-frame clones, and not every one. Of almost 30,000 clones in the sample, approximately 89% were seen once. The material sequenced was PBMCs, taken around atezolizumab (anti-PD-L1) treatment. The receptors derive from a man between 50 and 59 years old with urothelial cancer.

This chain links TRBV25-1 with TRBJ1-2; 11 bases match TRBD1. The CDR3 totals 15 residues. V dropped 4 bases and J dropped 7; count of bases not matched to a gene: 8. CDR1 and CDR2 (germline): MGHDK, SYGVNS. CDR3 residues: CASSGPGQGVVGYTF. In nucleotides, the CDR3 is TGTGCCAGCAGTGGGCCGGGACAGGGGGTAGTTGGCTACACCTTC.

This chain connects TRBV5-1 to TRBJ2-2; 11 bases agree with TRBD2. Germline V gives CDR1 SGHRS, CDR2 YFSETQ. The CDR3 consists of 17 residues. The J segment lost 7 bases and the V segment lost 0 bases, leaving 8 bases of the junction unmatched. CDR3 DNA: TGCGCCAGCAGCTTGGAGGCTAGCGGGAGGAGTAGCGGGGAGCTGTTTTTT. Translating it yields CASSLEASGRSSGELFF.

CDR3 sequence reads: CASRPRQGSLNTEAFF. As DNA, the CDR3 is TGTGCCAGCAGACCCCGACAGGGATCCCTAAACACTGAAGCTTTCTTT. The rearrangement joins TRBV27 to TRBJ1-1, with 7 bases lining up with TRBD1. Trimming removed 6 bases from V and 2 bases from J; junction bases left unmatched: 12. The germline CDR1 and CDR2 sequences are MNHEY and SMNVEV (reference sequence). This CDR3 region has 16 residues.

V gene TRBV10-1 combines with J gene TRBJ2-1; D remains ambiguous. Germline lookup yields CDR1 WNHNN and CDR2 SYGVQD (reference sequence). V lost 0 bases to trimming and J lost 2 bases, with 17 bases between them. This CDR3 has 18 amino acids. CDR3 nucleotides: TGCGCCAGCAGTGAGTCGCGGAAACGGAGCGTACCCTACAATGAGCAGTTCTTC. Protein sequence: CASSESRKRSVPYNEQFF.

V usage is TRBV19 and J usage is TRBJ1-1; D is ambiguous. The CDR3 spans 15 residues. V was trimmed by 4 bases and J by 4 bases, leaving 16 bases between them. Looked up from germline, CDR1 is LNHDA and CDR2 is SQIVND (reference sequence). As DNA, the CDR3 is TGTGCCAGTAGTAGCCACAGCTCCCTGAGCACTGAAGCTTTCTTT. This encodes CASSSHSSLSTEAFF.

The chain joins TRBV5-4 to TRBJ1-2; D is perhaps TRBD1 (5 bases). The V and J ends lost 5 bases and 4 bases respectively, with 15 bases between them. The CDR3 covers 14 residues. Germline CDR1 and CDR2: SGHNT and YYREEE (reference sequence). The DNA of the CDR3 is TGTGCCAGCAGGACGACTGGGGGGTCCTATGGCTACACCTTC. Translation gives CASRTTGGSYGYTF.

The chain is built from TRBV10-3 and TRBJ2-7; 9 bases are a match to TRBD2. Trimming cost V 7 bases and J 6 bases; bases outside gene matches: 10. Germline CDR1 reads ENHRY; CDR2 reads SYGVKD. The CDR3 has 14 amino acids. CDR3 residues: CAIKSAGGAGEQYF. The DNA for the CDR3 is TGTGCCATCAAGTCGGCGGGAGGGGCTGGCGAGCAGTACTTC.

The chain recombines TRBV27 with TRBJ2-3, with D unclear. Per the germline V gene, CDR1 is MNHEY and CDR2 is SMNVEV (reference sequence). The CDR3 extends over 11 amino acids. V lost 5 bases and J 2 bases, leaving 2 bases between the germline ends. The CDR3 is CASSHTDTQYF. CDR3 bases: TGTGCCAGCAGTCACACAGATACGCAGTATTTT.

This chain links TRBV5-1 with TRBJ2-7, with TRBD2 matching over 14 bases. Germline V gives CDR1 SGHRS, CDR2 YFSETQ. V gave up 0 bases and J gave up 2 bases; unmatched junction bases: 1. The CDR3 covers 16 residues. The CDR3: CASSLEGLAGAYEQYF. CDR3 DNA: TGCGCCAGCAGCTTGGAGGGACTAGCGGGAGCCTACGAGCAGTACTTC.

The chain is built from TRBV30 and TRBJ1-2, with 7 bases identical to TRBD1. The germline CDR1 and CDR2 sequences are GTSNPN and SVGIG (reference sequence). The CDR3 sequence is 13 residues long. V dropped 8 bases and J dropped 3; count of bases not matched to a gene: 9. The CDR3 reads CARSTGRDYGYTF. CDR3 bases: TGTGCCCGGTCGACAGGGCGGGACTATGGCTACACCTTC.

This clone has only a few counts. The rearrangement links TRBV30 to TRBJ1-2, with 9 bases that match TRBD1. Looked up from germline, CDR1 is GTSNPN and CDR2 is SVGIG (reference sequence). Trimming cost V 3 bases and J 7 bases; bases outside gene matches: 9. The CDR3 is 14 amino acids. CDR3 nucleotide sequence: TGTGCCTGGAGAAGGGAGACAGGGGGAAGTGGCTACACCTTC. Residues: CAWRRETGGSGYTF. Based on the CDR3 plus reference TRBV30 and TRBJ1-2, the full variable domain is SQTIHQWPATLVQPVGSPLSLECTVEGTSNPNLYWYRQAAGRGLQLLFYSVGIGQISSEVPQNLSASRPQDRQFILSSKKLLLSDSGFYLCAWRRETGGSGYTFGSGTRLTVV.

The genes are TRBV7-9 and TRBJ2-1; D is perhaps TRBD2 (6 bases). The ends were cut back, 6 bases at V and 4 bases at J, with 22 bases in the middle. This CDR3 has 17 amino acids. In germline, CDR1 is SEHNR, CDR2 FQNEAQ (reference sequence). CDR3 region: CASSPPGGLNKYNEQFF. The CDR3 DNA is TGTGCCAGCAGTCCCCCAGGAGGGCTGAATAAATACAATGAGCAGTTCTTC.

The rearrangement links TRBV7-2 to TRBJ2-1; D not resolved. Trimming removed 2 bases at V and 0 bases at J, with 11 bases between. The CDR3 is made up of 16 amino acids. From germline, CDR1 is SGHTA and CDR2 FQGNSA. The DNA of the CDR3 is TGTGCCAGCAGCTTAAAAAGGCGGAGCTCCTACAATGAGCAGTTCTTC. Its protein is CASSLKRRSSYNEQFF.

Only one count was recorded for this clone. The V call is TRBV4-3, the J call TRBJ2-1; 7 bases align to TRBD2. The CDR3 has 16 residues. V dropped 1 base and J dropped 2; count of bases not matched to a gene: 5. Germline V gene data show CDR1 as LGHNA and CDR2 as YSLEER. CDR3 coding DNA: TGCGCCAGCAGCCAAGGCATGGCGGGGGCCTACAATGAGCAGTTCTTC. It codes for CASSQGMAGAYNEQFF.

V is TRBV9 and J is TRBJ2-3; weak D call: TRBD1 (5 bases). V was pared by 4 bases and J by 2 bases, with 17 bases between. The length of the CDR3 is 16 residues. Germline assignment: CDR1 SGDLS and CDR2 YYNGEE. The CDR3 nucleotides are TGTGCCAGCAGCCCTGGGGCTGGTTCATACACAGATACGCAGTATTTT. This translates into CASSPGAGSYTDTQYF. Full variable domain (missing parts from reference TRBV9 and TRBJ2-3): DSGVTQTPKHLITATGQRVTLRCSPRSGDLSVYWYQQSLDQGLQFLIQYYNGEERAKGNILERFSAQQFPDLHSELNLSSLELGDSALYFCASSPGAGSYTDTQYFGPGTRLTVL.

The chain couples TRBV14 to TRBJ2-5; TRBD2 aligns across 7 bases. The germline V gene has CDR1 SGHDN and CDR2 FVKESK. The ends lost 3 bases at V and 5 bases at J; junction bases unmatched: 3. There are 13 residues in the CDR3. CDR3 in amino acids: CASSHYGGETQYF. CDR3 coding DNA: TGTGCCAGCAGCCATTACGGGGGGGAGACCCAGTACTTC.

The V and J genes are TRBV14 and TRBJ1-2; 8 bases are shared with TRBD1. The junction had 0 bases not matched to a gene; V was cut back by 0 bases and J by 6 bases. CDR3 length: 13 residues. Germline loops: CDR1 SGHDN, CDR2 FVKESK. The CDR3 nucleotides read TGTGCCAGCAGCCAAGACAGGGGGCATGGCTACACCTTC. Residues: CASSQDRGHGYTF.

J is TRBJ1-2 and V is TRBV6-6, with TRBD1 matching 10 bases. Trimming at V came to 7 bases and at J to 7 bases, leaving 6 bases not matched to a gene. Germline assignment: CDR1 MNHNY and CDR2 SVGAGI (reference sequence). The CDR3 loop spans 13 amino acids. The CDR3 region has the DNA TGTGCCAGCAAAAAGGGGGACAGGGGTGGCTACACCTTC. Amino acid sequence: CASKKGDRGGYTF.

This clone was recorded a few times. This chain connects TRBV5-8 to TRBJ2-5; 7 nucleotides align to TRBD1. This CDR3 contains 15 residues. The V gene end was trimmed by 4 bases and the J gene end by 3 bases; junction bases not matched to a gene: 9. Germline lookup yields CDR1 SGHTS and CDR2 YDEGEE. CDR3 residues: CASSPRGTAKETQYF. DNA of the CDR3: TGTGCCAGCAGCCCAAGAGGGACAGCAAAAGAGACCCAGTACTTC.

This chain links TRBV27 with TRBJ2-7; 8 bases align to TRBD2. The V and J ends lost 10 bases and 3 bases, in that order; junction bases with no gene match: 17. Germline-derived CDR1 and CDR2 are MNHEY and SMNVEV (reference sequence). The CDR3 contains 16 residues. The DNA for the CDR3 is TGTGCCACCTCAAAAACTCGGACTAGCTCAAACTACGAGCAGTACTTC. Translating it yields CATSKTRTSSNYEQYF.

This chain joins TRBV4-3 and TRBJ2-7, with D uncertain. CDR1 and CDR2 from the germline V gene are LGHNA and YSLEER. This CDR3 comprises 13 residues. V lost 0 bases and J 4 bases, leaving 7 bases between the germline ends. The CDR3, as DNA: TGCGCCAGCAGCCAAGAGATGAGTTACGAGCAGTACTTC. This translates into CASSQEMSYEQYF.

The rearrangement uses TRBV9 and TRBJ2-3; no reliable D call. CDR1 and CDR2 (germline): SGDLS, YYNGEE. The CDR3 length is 14 residues. V was cut by 0 bases and J by 2 bases, with 7 bases left in between. The CDR3 region is CASSVAQNTDTQYF. In nucleotides, the CDR3 is TGTGCCAGCAGCGTAGCGCAGAACACAGATACGCAGTATTTT.

This clone occurred a few times. V usage is TRBV5-1 and J usage is TRBJ2-2; 8 bases align to TRBD2. The germline V gene has CDR1 SGHRS and CDR2 YFSETQ. The CDR3 runs 18 residues. Germline trimming cut 4 bases from V and 0 bases from J; bases unmatched to any gene: 11. The CDR3 DNA reads as TGCGCCAGCAGCCCGTCGGGTAGCGGGGAAACGAACACCGGGGAGCTGTTTTTT. Protein sequence: CASSPSGSGETNTGELFF.

Notes on this clone: Other DNA sequences of this sample code for an identical CDR3. The chain links TRBV4-3 to TRBJ2-7; 7 nucleotides line up with TRBD1. CDR1 is LGHNA, CDR2 YSLEER, per germline. V dropped 1 base and J dropped 0; count of bases not matched to a gene: 6. The CDR3 covers 16 residues. The chain's CDR3 is CASSQASTGDSYEQYF. The CDR3 region has the DNA TGCGCCAGCAGCCAAGCCTCCACAGGGGACTCCTACGAGCAGTACTTC.

The J gene is TRBJ2-3, the V gene TRBV11-3; 8 bases fit TRBD1. Germline loops: CDR1 SGHNT, CDR2 YENEEA. There are 15 residues in the CDR3. Trimming took 5 bases from V and 2 from J; bases not matched to a gene: 6. The CDR3 DNA reads TGTGCCAGCAGCCCAGGGGGCGGGCCCACAGATACGCAGTATTTT. Translated: CASSPGGGPTDTQYF. The full variable domain, completed using reference TRBV11-3 and TRBJ2-3, is EAGVVQSPRYKIIEKKQPVAFWCNPISGHNTLYWYLQNLGQGPELLIRYENEEAVDDSQLPKDRFSAERLKGVDSTLKIQPAELGDSAVYLCASSPGGGPTDTQYFGPGTRLTVL.

This clone was found once. The chain joins TRBV11-2 to TRBJ2-1; 14 bases are a match to TRBD2. V gave up 1 base and J gave up 3 bases; unmatched junction bases: 8. The germline CDR1 and CDR2 sequences are SGHAT and FQNNGV. The CDR3 has 19 residues. The CDR3 here is CASSLGGLAGASFYNEQFF. The CDR3 DNA reads as TGTGCCAGCAGCTTAGGGGGACTAGCGGGAGCCTCCTTCTACAATGAGCAGTTCTTC.

The chain recombines TRBV7-9 with TRBJ2-1, with 14 bases that match TRBD2. There are 16 residues in the CDR3. CDR1 is SEHNR and CDR2 is FQNEAQ in the germline V gene (reference sequence). Unmatched junction bases numbered 5, after V lost 1 base and J lost 9 bases. The CDR3, as DNA: TGTGCCAGCAGCTTAGTCGGACTAGCGGGAGGAGGTGAGCAGTTCTTC. It codes for CASSLVGLAGGGEQFF.

The gene calls are TRBV5-5 and TRBJ1-2; perhaps TRBD1 as D (6 bases). The CDR3 runs 13 residues. The V gene lost 1 base and the J gene lost 3 bases, with 7 bases spanning the gap. Per germline, CDR1 SGHKS and CDR2 YYEKEE (reference sequence). CDR3: CASSLSGDYGYTF. The CDR3, as DNA: TGTGCCAGCAGCTTGTCAGGGGACTATGGCTACACCTTC.

This chain links TRBV28 with TRBJ2-4, with D uncertain. The germline V and J ends were trimmed by 5 bases and 3 bases, with 20 bases remaining between them. CDR1 and CDR2 from the germline V gene are MDHEN and SYDVKM. There are 17 residues in the CDR3. The CDR3 reads CASSPMGKLRDKNIQYF. Here the CDR3 DNA reads TGTGCCAGCAGTCCCATGGGCAAGCTGCGAGACAAAAACATTCAGTACTTC.

This clone is labeled medium-sized. The chain links TRBV11-2 to TRBJ1-4, with a weak D call TRBD1 (6 bases). V lost 4 bases and J lost 7, with 16 bases in between. Germline CDR1 SGHAT, CDR2 FQNNGV. This CDR3 region has 15 residues. This chain's CDR3 is CASSYTTGTPEKLFF. The CDR3 DNA follows: TGTGCCAGCAGCTATACTACCGGGACACCTGAAAAACTGTTTTTT.